Listed here are 30 T cell receptor beta chains from one sample, sequenced in a study of tumor and adjacent non-tumor tissue in lung cancer. This sample's RNA came from whole unsorted tissue. The library came from three nested PCR rounds adapted from ARM-PCR protocols. TCRdb fed the multiplex PCR reads into MiXCR, producing one record per CDR3 protein. This sample has approximately 75,000 distinct CDR3 sequences, with roughly 73% found just once. Specimen: lung tumor tissue. The source of these receptors is a woman aged 50 to 60 with non-small cell lung cancer.

This clonotype was detected once. The junction and the germline gene differ at one end; a read error may be behind it. The chain is built from TRBV12-3 or TRBV12-4 and TRBJ2-1, with D maybe TRBD1 (6 bases). This CDR3 contains 14 residues. The CDR3 loop is CASSGTCKCNERFF. CDR3 in DNA: TGCGCCAGCAGTGGGACATGCAAATGCAATGAGCGGTTCTTC.

About this clonotype itself: Being one base from a much bigger clone, this may be a read error. The rearrangement joins TRBV28 to TRBJ2-2; 7 nucleotides align to TRBD1. The CDR3 has 15 amino acids. Per the germline V gene, CDR1 is MDHEN and CDR2 is SYDVKM. The CDR3 DNA sequence: TGTGTCAGCACACCAGGGGGTGGCGTTACCGGGGAGCTGTTTTTT. Its protein is CVSTPGGGVTGELFF.

The gene calls are TRBV20-1 and TRBJ2-3; D gene uncertain. In germline, CDR1 is DFQATT, CDR2 SNEGSKA (reference sequence). This CDR3 is 13 amino acids long. The V and J ends lost 6 bases and 7 bases respectively, with 17 bases between them. CDR3 protein: CSADEGVIYTQYF. As DNA, the CDR3 is TGCAGTGCAGACGAAGGTGTCATATATACGCAGTATTTT.

As for this clonotype: A junction end diverges from the germline sequence, so it may reflect a read error. The rearrangement links TRBV12-3 or TRBV12-4 to TRBJ2-1, with D maybe TRBD1 (6 bases). The CDR3 totals 14 residues. The CDR3 spells CTSGRDTDNNEQFF. The CDR3 region has the DNA TGTACCAGCGGTCGGGACACTGACAACAATGAGCAGTTCTTC.

This clonotype has a handful of counts. This sequence may be a read error, since a much larger clone differs from it by one base. The chain joins TRBV5-1 to TRBJ2-1; 9 nucleotides align to TRBD1. The germline V gene encodes CDR1 SGHRS and CDR2 YFSETQ. V shed 3 bases and J 1 base; nucleotides not matched to a gene: 17. This CDR3 is 20 amino acids long. The CDR3 spells CASSSALIDRGVKSYNEQFF. The CDR3 region has the DNA TGCGCCAGCAGCTCGGCCTTGATCGACAGGGGGGTCAAGTCCTACAATGAGCAGTTCTTC. Combining the CDR3 with reference TRBV5-1 and TRBJ2-1 gives the whole variable domain KAGVTQTPRYLIKTRGQQVTLSCSPISGHRSVSWYQQTPGQGLQFLFEYFSETQRNKGNFPGRFSGRQFSNSRSEMNVSTLELGDSALYLCASSSALIDRGVKSYNEQFFGPGTRLTVL.

In this sample, this clonotype is medium-sized. V gene TRBV6-5 combines with J gene TRBJ1-2; 12 nucleotides match TRBD1. Germline CDR1 and CDR2: MNHEY and SVGAGI. V shed 5 bases, J shed 4 bases, and the junction held 11 bases outside the gene matches. The CDR3 has 17 residues. CDR3 sequence reads: CASSGGQGASDFYGYTF. The DNA of the CDR3 is TGTGCCAGCAGTGGGGGACAGGGGGCGTCCGATTTCTATGGCTACACCTTC.

The chain carries TRBV12-5 and TRBJ2-3; D gene ambiguous. Germline V gene sequence: CDR1 LGHNT, CDR2 FRNRAP. The V and J ends lost 6 bases and 6 bases respectively, with 13 bases between them. The CDR3 runs to 13 residues. CDR3 DNA: TGTGCTAGTGGCGACGAGAGTACCGATACGCAGTATTTT. Translated, it gives CASGDESTDTQYF. The variable domain in full, with the rest retrieved from reference TRBV12-5 and TRBJ2-3, is DARVTQTPRHKVTEMGQEVTMRCQPILGHNTVFWYRQTMMQGLELLAYFRNRAPLDDSGMPKDRFSAEMPDATLATLKIQPSEPRDSAVYFCASGDESTDTQYFGPGTRLTVL.

In regard to this clonotype: Sequence at one end of the junction differs from germline and may be a read error. This rearrangement joins TRBV11-2 to TRBJ2-1, with a tentative D call TRBD2 (6 bases). The CDR3 loop spans 13 amino acids. Germline CDR1 reads SGHAT; CDR2 reads FQNNGV. The CDR3 DNA reads TGTGCCAGCAACTTGGAGGGATACGGTGAACAGTCCTTC. Its protein is CASNLEGYGEQSF.

This clonotype is a singleton in its sample. The chain combines TRBV6-5 with TRBJ2-2; D ambiguous. The CDR3 covers 15 residues. Germline V gene sequence: CDR1 MNHEY, CDR2 SVGAGI. CDR3 nucleotides: TGTGGTAACTGCACCACGAGACCGAACACCGGGGAGCTGTTTTTT. Its protein is CGNCTTRPNTGELFF.

Of note for this clonotype: With a much larger clone just one base away, this may be a read error. The V call is TRBV20-1, the J call TRBJ2-1, with D perhaps TRBD2 (5 bases). This CDR3 region has 13 residues. Germline lookup yields CDR1 DFQATT and CDR2 SNEGSKA (reference sequence). The CDR3 loop is CSARPTRYNEQSF. The DNA of the CDR3 is TGCAGTGCTAGACCTACTAGATACAATGAGCAGTCCTTC.

As regards this clonotype: One end of the junction varies from germline; a read error may be responsible. V is TRBV28 and J is TRBJ2-7; TRBD2 agrees at 7 bases. Germline CDR1 and CDR2: MDHEN and SYDVKM. The CDR3 contains 11 residues. Here the CDR3 DNA reads TGTGCCTCGGGACTATCGTACGAGGAGTACTTC. Translation gives CASGLSYEEYF.

The chain is built from TRBV7-2 and TRBJ1-2; D remains ambiguous. The CDR3 has 13 amino acids. V lost 4 bases to trimming and J lost 1 base, with 7 bases between them. Germline CDR1 reads SGHTA; CDR2 reads FQGNSA. The CDR3, as DNA: TGTGCCAGCAGCTCTACAAGTAACTATGGCTACACCTTC. It yields the protein CASSSTSNYGYTF.

Points on this clonotype: Its ends do not fully match the called genes, so a read error is possible. The chain is built from TRBV11-2 and TRBJ1-6; possible D gene TRBD1, 5 bases. The V gene's germline CDR1 is SGHAT and CDR2 FQNNGV. There are 14 residues in the CDR3. Here the CDR3 DNA reads TGTGCCAGCAGTTTAGGTAGGGGTAATTCACCCCTCCACTTT. Translation gives CASSLGRGNSPLHF.

A note on this clonotype: A much bigger clone sits one base away, suggesting this may be a read error. The V gene is TRBV20-1, the J gene TRBJ1-2; unclear D gene. The V gene's germline CDR1 is DFQATT and CDR2 SNEGSKA (reference sequence). The CDR3 contains 11 residues. The DNA of the CDR3 is TGCAGTGATAGAAACATCTATGGCTACACCTTC. Translating it yields CSDRNIYGYTF.

A note on this clonotype: This clone may be a read error of a much larger clone one base away. V usage is TRBV20-1 and J usage is TRBJ2-3; D call uncertain. The V gene's germline CDR1 is DFQATT and CDR2 SNEGSKA (reference sequence). The CDR3 sequence is 12 residues long. CDR3 coding DNA: TGCATTGCTAACGGTGGGTTGGATACGCAGTATTTT. It translates to CIANGGLDTQYF.

The rearrangement uses TRBV29-1 and TRBJ1-1; D is undetermined. This CDR3 is 16 amino acids long. With 1 base removed from V and 13 bases from J, the gap between germline ends came to 28 bases. CDR1 SQVTM and CDR2 ANQGSEA come from the germline V gene. The CDR3 DNA reads as TGCAGCGTTGAAGGGACCCCGACCGCTTTGGACGCTGGAGTTTTCTTT. Protein: CSVEGTPTALDAGVFF.

V gene TRBV24-1 combines with J gene TRBJ2-2; perhaps TRBD1 as D (5 bases). The CDR3 runs to 16 residues. Germline CDR1 and CDR2: KGHDR and SFDVKD. V gave up 4 bases and J gave up 3 bases, with 14 bases separating them. The CDR3 here is CATSDLGVGDTGELFF. Written as DNA, the CDR3 is TGTGCCACCAGTGACCTAGGGGTAGGGGACACCGGGGAGCTGTTTTTT.

On this clonotype itself: A read error may explain this, as a much larger clone is one base away. The rearrangement links TRBV24-1 to TRBJ2-1, with 7 bases matching TRBD2. Trimming at V came to 3 bases and at J to 0 bases, leaving 7 bases not matched to a gene. There are 17 residues in the CDR3. Germline assignment: CDR1 KGHDR and CDR2 SFDVKD. The CDR3 is CATSDGTGLCSYNEQFF. For the CDR3, the DNA is TGTGCCACCAGTGATGGAACGGGACTATGCTCCTACAATGAGCAGTTCTTC.

This clonotype was picked up a small number of times. J is TRBJ2-7 and V is TRBV9; TRBD2 matches 7 bases. Germline V gene data show CDR1 as SGDLS and CDR2 as YYNGEE. J was trimmed by 3 bases and V by 2 bases; bases with no gene match: 5. The CDR3 totals 14 residues. The CDR3 DNA is TGTGCCAGCAGCGTTGCGGGAGAAGGCTACGAGCAGTACTTC. Protein product: CASSVAGEGYEQYF.

This clonotype has more than one count but fewer than ten. At one of its ends the junction is not consistent with the germline gene, which may arise from a read error. The J gene is TRBJ2-2, the V gene TRBV24-1, with TRBD2 as a possible D gene (5 bases). Germline CDR1 is KGHDR and CDR2 is SFDVKD. This CDR3 is 15 amino acids long. CDR3 in DNA: TGTGCCACCAGTGATCCTGGAACGAACACCGGGGAGCTGCTTTTT. Protein product: CATSDPGTNTGELLF.

This clonotype was seen a single time. The conserved phenylalanine or tryptophan normally closing the CDR3 is absent here, so this likely arose from a read error. This chain uses TRBV4-1 with TRBJ1-2; 10 positions match TRBD1. V lost 6 bases and J lost 4; bases outside the gene matches: 14. The CDR3 is 17 residues long. CDR1 is MGHRA and CDR2 is YSYEKL in the germline V gene. CDR3 in DNA: TGCGCCAGCAGTCAACCCGGGACAGGGGAGGACGTCTATGGCTACACCATC. Protein product: CASSQPGTGEDVYGYTI.

This clonotype was seen a single time. Relative to the germline gene, one junction end is altered; a read error may explain this. The gene calls are TRBV10-1 and TRBJ2-1, with D possibly being TRBD1 (5 bases). The CDR3 length is 14 residues. Germline lookup yields CDR1 WNHNN and CDR2 SYGVQD (reference sequence). The CDR3 DNA sequence: TGCGCCAGCAGTAAGTCTGGGGCTGGAGACGAGCAGTTCTTC. Protein: CASSKSGAGDEQFF.

Details on this clonotype: This likely comes from a read error, as the CDR3 has no conserved phenylalanine or tryptophan at its end. V is TRBV6-1 and J is TRBJ2-3, with TRBD2 matching over 8 bases. The germline V gene encodes CDR1 MNHNS and CDR2 SASEGT. The CDR3 contains 16 residues. The chain's CDR3 is CASSESLAGNTDKQYY. The CDR3 coding sequence is TGTGCCAGCAGTGAGAGTCTAGCGGGTAACACAGATAAGCAGTATTAT.

About this clonotype itself: The CDR3 does not close with the conserved phenylalanine or tryptophan, likely indicating a read error. The gene calls are TRBV28 and TRBJ2-5; D assignment may be TRBD1 or TRBD2 (5 bases each). V dropped 2 bases and J dropped 3 bases, with 16 bases sitting between them. Germline V gene sequence: CDR1 MDHEN, CDR2 SYDVKM. The CDR3 runs to 16 residues. The CDR3 reads CASSLRSGAGEETQYL. DNA for the CDR3: TGTGCCAGCAGTTTACGGTCCGGGGCGGGCGAAGAGACCCAGTACCTC.

Remarks on this clonotype: At one of its ends the junction is not consistent with the germline gene, which may arise from a read error. The chain uses TRBV6-6 and TRBJ2-1; 7 positions agree with TRBD2. This CDR3 comprises 16 residues. Germline V gene sequence: CDR1 MNHNY, CDR2 SVGAGI (reference sequence). The CDR3 loop reads CASSYHGGSSHKEQFF. CDR3 nucleotide sequence: TGTGCCAGCAGTTATCACGGCGGGAGCTCCCACAAAGAGCAGTTCTTC.

This chain uses TRBV7-8 with TRBJ1-1; D perhaps matches TRBD1 (5 bases). There are 14 residues in the CDR3. The germline CDR1 and CDR2 sequences are SGHVS and FQNEAQ. V was shortened by 3 bases and J by 5 bases, with 13 bases between the two germline ends. CDR3 sequence: CASSLCRGLTEAFF. CDR3 DNA: TGTGCCAGCAGCTTGTGTAGGGGACTGACTGAAGCTTTCTTT.

This sequence joins TRBV10-2 and TRBJ1-1, with a tentative D call TRBD1 (5 bases). This CDR3 spans 19 amino acids. V was cut by 0 bases and J by 6 bases, with 26 bases left in between. Germline V gene data show CDR1 as WSHSY and CDR2 as SAAADI. The CDR3 sequence is CASSESVAHLSTRDPEAFF. CDR3 DNA: TGCGCCAGCAGTGAGTCGGTCGCTCATCTGTCGACAAGGGACCCTGAAGCTTTCTTT.

The chain combines TRBV30 with TRBJ1-2; tentatively, D is TRBD1 (5 bases). Germline lookup yields CDR1 GTSNPN and CDR2 SVGIG (reference sequence). The V end was cut by 2 bases, the J end by 6 bases, with 16 bases between. The CDR3 is 14 amino acids. CDR3 nucleotide sequence: TGTGCCTGGAGTAGGACAAGGGGCTTGGATGGCTACACCTTC. Amino acid sequence: CAWSRTRGLDGYTF.

Of note for this clonotype: Relative to the germline gene, one junction end is altered; a read error may explain this. The CDR3 region has the DNA TGTGCCAGCAGCTTAGGCCCCTCCTGGGCAGCCTATGGCAACACCTTC. It yields the protein CASSLGPSWAAYGNTF. The J gene is TRBJ1-2, the V gene TRBV11-2; D is ambiguous. This CDR3 is built from 16 residues. CDR1 SGHAT and CDR2 FQNNGV come from the germline V gene.

A remark on this clonotype: Given a much more abundant clone one base away, this may be a read error. The chain carries TRBV6-6 and TRBJ2-3; D is unresolved. CDR1 is MNHNY and CDR2 is SVGAGI in the germline V gene (reference sequence). V lost 9 bases, J lost 0 bases, and 4 bases lay in between. The CDR3 spans 11 residues. Here the CDR3 DNA reads TGTGCCAGTAGTAGCACAGATACGCAGTATTTT. It encodes CASSSTDTQYF.